Following are 2 T cell receptor beta chains from one sample sequenced in a study of neoadjuvant anti-PD-1 for oral cavity cancer. Sequencing was performed with immunoSEQ multiplex PCR; in TCRdb, only in-frame clones are kept and a portion is missing. The table has about 16,000 clones, 60% to 80% seen once. Here the sequenced sample was PBMCs, taken before nivolumab (anti-PD-1) treatment. These receptors all stem from a person aged 40 to 85 with oral cavity squamous cell carcinoma.

Only one count was recorded for this clone. The rearrangement uses TRBV5-8 and TRBJ2-7; 12 nucleotides align to TRBD1. The CDR3 has 16 amino acids. The J segment lost 3 bases and the V segment lost 3 bases, leaving 7 bases of the junction unmatched. Germline V lookup: CDR1 SGHTS, CDR2 YDEGEE. This chain's CDR3 is CASSSEGQGASYEQYF. CDR3 coding DNA: TGTGCCAGCAGCTCAGAGGGACAGGGGGCGAGCTACGAGCAGTACTTC. Full variable domain (missing parts from reference TRBV5-8 and TRBJ2-7): EAGVTQSPTHLIKTRGQQATLRCSPISGHTSVYWYQQALGLGLQFLLWYDEGEERNRGNFPPRFSGRQFPNYSSELNVNALELEDSALYLCASSSEGQGASYEQYFGPGTRLTVT.

The V gene is TRBV19, the J gene TRBJ2-3, with a weak D call TRBD1 (6 bases). V was pared by 5 bases and J by 4 bases, with 16 bases between. The CDR3 consists of 15 residues. The germline CDR1 and CDR2 sequences are LNHDA and SQIVND (reference sequence). The CDR3: CASSSGRQAADTQYF. In nucleotides, the CDR3 is TGTGCCAGTAGTTCGGGCCGACAGGCCGCAGATACGCAGTATTTT. Combining the CDR3 with reference TRBV19 and TRBJ2-3 gives the whole variable domain DGGITQSPKYLFRKEGQNVTLSCEQNLNHDAMYWYRQDPGQGLRLIYYSQIVNDFQKGDIAEGYSVSREKKESFPLTVTSAQKNPTAFYLCASSSGRQAADTQYFGPGTRLTVL.